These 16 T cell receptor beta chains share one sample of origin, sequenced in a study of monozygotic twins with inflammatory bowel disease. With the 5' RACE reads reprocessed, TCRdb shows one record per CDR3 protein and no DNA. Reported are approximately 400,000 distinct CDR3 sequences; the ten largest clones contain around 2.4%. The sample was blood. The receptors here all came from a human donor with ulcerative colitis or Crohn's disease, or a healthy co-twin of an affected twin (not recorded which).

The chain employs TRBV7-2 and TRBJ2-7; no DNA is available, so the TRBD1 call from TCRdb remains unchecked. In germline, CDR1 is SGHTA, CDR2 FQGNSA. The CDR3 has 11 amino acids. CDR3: CASSRGQGASF.

The CDR3 sequence: CATSDRDSEAFF. This chain connects TRBV24-1 to TRBJ1-1; as DNA is missing, the TRBD1 call by TCRdb cannot be tested. The CDR3 extends over 12 amino acids. CDR1 is KGHDR and CDR2 is SFDVKD in the germline V gene.

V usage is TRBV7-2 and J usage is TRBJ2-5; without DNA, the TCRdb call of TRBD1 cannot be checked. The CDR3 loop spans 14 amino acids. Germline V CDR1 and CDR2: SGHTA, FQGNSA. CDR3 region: CASSFDSLRETQYF.

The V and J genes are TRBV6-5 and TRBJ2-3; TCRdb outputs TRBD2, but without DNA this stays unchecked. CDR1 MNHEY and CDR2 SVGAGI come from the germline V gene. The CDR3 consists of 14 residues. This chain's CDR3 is CATVSGGQGDTQYF.

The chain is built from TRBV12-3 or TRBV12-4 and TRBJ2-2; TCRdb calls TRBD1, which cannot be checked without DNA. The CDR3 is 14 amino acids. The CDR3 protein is CASSPRTGTGELFF.

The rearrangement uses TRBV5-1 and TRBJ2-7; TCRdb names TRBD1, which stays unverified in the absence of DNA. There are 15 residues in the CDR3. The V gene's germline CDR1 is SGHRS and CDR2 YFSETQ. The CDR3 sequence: CASSLGTASLLEQYF. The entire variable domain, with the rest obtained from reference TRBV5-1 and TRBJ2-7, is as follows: KAGVTQTPRYLIKTRGQQVTLSCSPISGHRSVSWYQQTPGQGLQFLFEYFSETQRNKGNFPGRFSGRQFSNSRSEMNVSTLELGDSALYLCASSLGTASLLEQYFGPGTRLTVT.

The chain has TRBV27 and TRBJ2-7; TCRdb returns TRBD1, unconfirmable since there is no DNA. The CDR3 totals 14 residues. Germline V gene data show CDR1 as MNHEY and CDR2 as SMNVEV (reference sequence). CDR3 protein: CASSRQGVSYEQYF.

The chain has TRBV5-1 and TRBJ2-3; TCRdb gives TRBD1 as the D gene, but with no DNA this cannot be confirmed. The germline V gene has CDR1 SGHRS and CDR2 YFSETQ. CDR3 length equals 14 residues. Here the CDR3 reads CASRRQGEGDTQYF.

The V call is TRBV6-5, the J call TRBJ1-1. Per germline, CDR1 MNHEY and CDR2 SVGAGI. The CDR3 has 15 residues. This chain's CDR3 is CASSYSELMNTEAFF.

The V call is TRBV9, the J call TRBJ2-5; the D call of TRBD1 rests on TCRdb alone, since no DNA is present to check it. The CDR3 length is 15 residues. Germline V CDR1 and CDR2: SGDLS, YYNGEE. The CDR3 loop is CASSTRDKSTETQYF.

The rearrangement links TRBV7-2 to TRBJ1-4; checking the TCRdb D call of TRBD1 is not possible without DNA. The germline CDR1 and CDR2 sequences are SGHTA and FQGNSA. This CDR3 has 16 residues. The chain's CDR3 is CASSLALAGGYEKLFF.

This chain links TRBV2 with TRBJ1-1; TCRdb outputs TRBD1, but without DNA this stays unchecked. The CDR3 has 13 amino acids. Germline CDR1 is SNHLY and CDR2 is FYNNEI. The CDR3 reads CASLEGGYTEAFF.

This CDR3 reads CASSRDYFGQPQHF. The chain has TRBV6-2 or TRBV6-3 and TRBJ1-5. CDR1 and CDR2 from the germline V gene are MNHEY and SVGEGT. CDR3 length: 14 residues.

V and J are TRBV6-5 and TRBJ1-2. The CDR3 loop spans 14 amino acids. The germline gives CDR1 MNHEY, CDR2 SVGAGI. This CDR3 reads CASSYRAGNYGYTF.

The CDR3 is CASRPQGTYEQYF. The gene calls are TRBV14 and TRBJ2-7; the D call of TRBD1 rests on TCRdb alone, since no DNA is present to check it. Germline V gene data show CDR1 as SGHDN and CDR2 as FVKESK. There are 13 residues in the CDR3.

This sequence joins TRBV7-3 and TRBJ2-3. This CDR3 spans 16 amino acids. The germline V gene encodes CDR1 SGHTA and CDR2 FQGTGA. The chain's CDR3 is CASSPYSGASTDTQYF.